This T cell receptor (beta chain) was profiled in a study of cytotoxic CD8 clonotypes in ibrutinib-treated CLL. As for the study in general: The average sample held around 280,000 productive templates and approximately 93,000 productive rearrangements. Whole-study findings and limits: At progression, clonality fell back toward baseline after rising at ibrutinib response. Baseline clonality exceeded age-matched healthy donors and tracked circulating CD8+ T-cell counts.

Note on this clone: Its specificity is unknown.

CDR1 MGHRA and CDR2 YSYEKL come from the germline V gene. The CDR3 extends over 16 amino acids. V lost 2 bases and J lost 2; bases outside the gene matches: 6. The planned depth of sequencing spanned 1 in 200,000 to 1 in 1 million T cells. Produced via immunoSEQ multiplex PCR; TCRdb's table is partial and in-frame only. The sample includes over 130,000 clones, approximately 80% of them seen just once. The source is a human donor with chronic lymphocytic leukemia. The V gene is TRBV4-1, the J gene TRBJ1-3; 7 bases fit TRBD1. Sequenced material: PBMCs, taken after 36 months of ibrutinib treatment. CDR3 sequence reads: CASSQLTGKAGNTIYF. CDR3 DNA sequence: TGCGCCAGCAGCCAATTGACAGGGAAGGCTGGAAACACCATATATTTT.